The clone carrying this T cell receptor (beta chain) was seen a single time. These data belong to a study of blood T cell repertoires in COVID-19. From germline, CDR1 is KGHDR and CDR2 SFDVKD. The V end was cut by 4 bases, the J end by 5 bases, with 14 bases between. The CDR3 is made up of 15 amino acids. The assay was immunoSEQ multiplex PCR, and TCRdb's table has in-frame clones only and misses some. In the table there are over 200,000 clones, under 85% of which are singletons. The sequence derives from a man aged 55 to 69 who had recovered from COVID-19. Source material: PBMCs or T cells enriched from blood (not recorded which). The J gene is TRBJ2-1, the V gene TRBV24-1; D may be TRBD1 (6 bases). The CDR3 nucleotides are TGTGCCACCAGTGAGGCAGGGGTTTGGAACAATGAGCAGTTCTTC. Amino acid sequence: CATSEAGVWNNEQFF.